This T cell receptor (beta chain) derives from a study of early T cells in non-severe SARS-CoV-2 infection. Study-level results: Sequences matched to VDJdb favored anti-spike CD8 responses, while private and CD4 specificities were missed.

Individual cDNA molecules were tagged with unique molecular identifiers. Using its own MiXCR run on the 5' RACE reads, TCRdb lists one record per CDR3 protein. In the table there are roughly 50,000 distinct CDR3 sequences, approximately 5.6% of which are singletons. V was cut by 3 bases and J by 2 bases, with 11 bases left in between. The germline gives CDR1 KGHSH, CDR2 LQKENI. This CDR3 spans 14 amino acids. This clonotype was detected only a few times. As yet, its antigen is unknown. This chain uses TRBV18 with TRBJ2-7; possibly TRBD1 for D (6 bases). The clonotype comes from an adult who was a healthcare worker with PCR-confirmed SARS-CoV-2 infection or an uninfected control (not recorded which). Sequenced input: whole blood. The chain's CDR3 is CASSPRDTPYEQYF. The CDR3 DNA reads as TGTGCCAGCTCACCCCGGGACACACCCTACGAGCAGTACTTC.